This T cell receptor (beta chain) was profiled in a study of early T cells in non-severe SARS-CoV-2 infection. TCRdb re-called the 5' RACE reads with MiXCR, one entry per CDR3 protein. The table includes about 110,000 distinct CDR3 sequences, about 12% detected once. Per germline, CDR1 ENHRY and CDR2 SYGVKD. The CDR3 extends over 14 amino acids. Trimming removed 0 bases at V and 6 bases at J, with 8 bases between. This clonotype has only a few counts. The sample comprised whole blood. This TCR derives from an adult who was a healthcare worker with PCR-confirmed SARS-CoV-2 infection or an uninfected control (not recorded which). The rearrangement joins TRBV10-3 to TRBJ2-2; D call uncertain. The CDR3 region has the DNA TGTGCCATCAGTGAGTCGGCTTCCGCCGGGGAGCTGTTTTTT. Encoded protein: CAISESASAGELFF.